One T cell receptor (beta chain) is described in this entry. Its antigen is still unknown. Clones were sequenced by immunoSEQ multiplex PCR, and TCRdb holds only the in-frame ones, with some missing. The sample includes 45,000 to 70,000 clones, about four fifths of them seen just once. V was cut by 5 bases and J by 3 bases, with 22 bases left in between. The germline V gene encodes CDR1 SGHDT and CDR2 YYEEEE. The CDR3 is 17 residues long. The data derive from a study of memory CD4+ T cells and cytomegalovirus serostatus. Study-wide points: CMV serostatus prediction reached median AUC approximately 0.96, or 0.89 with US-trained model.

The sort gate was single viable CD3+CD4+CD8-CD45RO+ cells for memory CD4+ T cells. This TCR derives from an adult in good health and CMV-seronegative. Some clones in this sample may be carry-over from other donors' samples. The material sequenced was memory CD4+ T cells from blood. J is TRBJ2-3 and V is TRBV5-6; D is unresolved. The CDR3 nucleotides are TGTGCCAGCAGGGCCTTAGGAGCATTCAGTAGTACAGATACGCAGTATTTT. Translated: CASRALGAFSSTDTQYF.